The 2 T cell receptor beta chains presented below share a single source sample, sequenced in a study of blood T cell repertoires in COVID-19. TCRdb keeps only in-frame clones here, not all; method: immunoSEQ multiplex PCR. The sample has around 68,000 clones, over 80% seen once. Sequenced: peripheral blood. The source of these receptors is a human donor in a cohort sampled during active COVID-19.

The chain uses TRBV10-3 and TRBJ2-7, with 9 bases fitting TRBD2. The CDR3 extends over 17 amino acids. From germline, CDR1 is ENHRY and CDR2 SYGVKD. The junction had 14 bases not matched to a gene; V was cut back by 3 bases and J by 5 bases. The chain's CDR3 is CAISDLPLAGNNHEQYF. The CDR3 region has the DNA TGTGCCATCAGTGACCTACCGCTAGCGGGGAATAACCACGAGCAGTACTTC.

This chain connects TRBV11-2 to TRBJ2-3, with a weak D call TRBD1 (6 bases). Germline-derived CDR1 and CDR2 are SGHAT and FQNNGV. This CDR3 has 16 amino acids. V was pared by 1 base and J by 3 bases, with 14 bases between. Here the CDR3 DNA reads TGTGCCAGCAGCTTAGGGGGCAGGGGTGGTACAGATACGCAGTATTTT. It translates to CASSLGGRGGTDTQYF.